This record looks at one TCR beta chain sequence and its context. The source of the sample is a study of blood T cells in healthy people across ages. V was shortened by 2 bases and J by 2 bases, with 11 bases between the two germline ends. This CDR3 is built from 14 residues. The germline gives CDR1 SGDLS, CDR2 YYNGEE. Using a J-beta primer mix together with a sample-barcoded 5' primer, a second PCR was run for roughly 7 to 11 cycles. TCRdb re-called the 5' RACE reads through MiXCR, storing one row per CDR3 protein. The sample contains almost 800,000 distinct CDR3 sequences, more than 45% of which appear only once.

The sample was blood. The source is a man under 40 in good health. The V call is TRBV9, the J call TRBJ2-7, with D unresolved. The CDR3 DNA reads TGTGCCAGCAGCGTCGAAGACGTTCCCTACGAGCAGTACTTC. Translating gives CASSVEDVPYEQYF.